Below, 17 T cell receptor beta chains from the same sample are listed, as sequenced in a study of tumor-infiltrating lymphocytes in primary liver carcinoma. Unsorted whole blood supplied the blood RNA, and germline DNA was isolated too. Researchers generated TCR beta cDNA from about 460 ng of total RNA, relying on a constant-region primer. Three-round nested multiplex PCR performed with slightly modified ARM-PCR produced the TCR beta libraries. The study ran its first two PCR rounds for roughly 11 cycles each, using TRBV1-TRBV30 forward primers and a C-beta reverse primer. TCRdb reanalysed the multiplex PCR reads using MiXCR and keeps one entry per CDR3 protein. The sample records 310,000 or so distinct CDR3 sequences, 58% being singletons. The sequenced material came from peripheral blood. The receptor set was obtained from a woman aged 30 to 39 with primary liver carcinoma and hepatitis B virus infection.

Concerning this clonotype: Sequence at one end of the junction differs from germline and may be a read error. The rearrangement joins TRBV11-2 to TRBJ2-1, with D maybe TRBD2 (5 bases). The CDR3 totals 15 residues. Germline values: CDR1 SGHAT, CDR2 FQNNGV. The CDR3: CVSSPNSGSGYEQFF. CDR3 bases: TGTGTCAGCAGCCCTAATAGTGGGAGCGGCTATGAGCAGTTCTTC.

This clonotype was detected once. A read error may produce the germline difference seen at one junction end. The J gene is TRBJ2-7, the V gene TRBV12-3 or TRBV12-4; D not resolved. The CDR3 is 11 residues long. This CDR3 is CGSSYYSEQYF. DNA of the CDR3: TGTGGCAGCAGTTATTACTCCGAGCAGTACTTC.

This clonotype was seen a single time. The chain links TRBV4-3 to TRBJ2-5; the match to TRBD1 covers 7 bases. TRBJ2-4 matches the DNA end more closely, so the J call is doubtful. The CDR3 is 14 residues long. CDR1 is LGHNA and CDR2 is YSLEER in the germline V gene. The CDR3 DNA follows: TGCGCCAGCAGTCAGGGGGTCAGGGCAAGCATTCAGTACTTC. Translated: CASSQGVRASIQYF.

This clonotype was seen ten or more times. V usage is TRBV4-2 and J usage is TRBJ2-3, with D hard to call. The germline V gene encodes CDR1 LGHNA and CDR2 YNFKEQ. The CDR3 has 16 residues. V lost 0 bases, J lost 6 bases, and 16 bases lay in between. This CDR3 reads CASSQELVLGWDTQYF. The CDR3 DNA follows: TGTGCCAGCAGCCAAGAACTCGTACTGGGTTGGGATACGCAGTATTTT.

The chain carries TRBV29-1 and TRBJ1-2; D gene unclear. Trimming shortened V by 7 bases and J by 2 bases, and 11 bases separated the two germline ends. The CDR3 length is 12 residues. The germline gives CDR1 SQVTM, CDR2 ANQGSEA. CDR3 loop: CSAPDGNYGYTF. The DNA for the CDR3 is TGCAGCGCTCCGGACGGGAACTATGGCTACACCTTC.

About this clonotype: The CDR3 ends on some other residue instead of the conserved phenylalanine or tryptophan, so this is likely a read error. The CDR3 reads CASSSRPSGRIYEQFY. The CDR3, as DNA: TGTGCCAGCAGCTCGCGCCCCAGCGGGAGGATCTATGAGCAGTTCTAC. V is TRBV11-2 and J is TRBJ2-1; 9 bases align to TRBD2. The CDR3 extends over 16 amino acids. J gave up 8 bases and V 4 bases, and 12 bases lay outside the gene matches. In germline, CDR1 is SGHAT, CDR2 FQNNGV.

V is TRBV11-1 and J is TRBJ2-3; D gene ambiguous. This CDR3 is 13 amino acids long. V lost 8 bases and J 5 bases, leaving 14 bases between the germline ends. The germline V gene encodes CDR1 SGHAT and CDR2 FQDESV (reference sequence). CDR3 sequence reads: CASGIKDVDTQYF. CDR3 nucleotide sequence: TGTGCCAGCGGGATAAAGGACGTAGATACGCAGTATTTT.

On this clonotype itself: An end of the junction differs from the germline gene, which may be a read error. This chain uses TRBV11-2 with TRBJ2-7; TRBD2 agrees at 12 bases. The CDR3 has 14 amino acids. CDR1 is SGHAT, CDR2 FQNNGV, per germline. CDR3 loop: CVSSFLTSGSEQYF. CDR3 nucleotide sequence: TGTGTCAGCAGCTTCCTGACTAGCGGGAGTGAGCAGTACTTC.

Remarks on this clonotype: One base away lies a much larger clone, so this may be a sequencing read error. The V call is TRBV6-6, the J call TRBJ2-5, with TRBD1 identical over 8 bases. Germline V gives CDR1 MNHNY, CDR2 SVGAGI (reference sequence). This CDR3 spans 12 amino acids. The CDR3 DNA is TGTGTCAGCAGTTCAGGGGGCGAGACCCAGTACTTC. This translates into CVSSSGGETQYF.

This clonotype came up a few times. The chain recombines TRBV12-3 or TRBV12-4 with TRBJ1-4; 7 bases line up with TRBD1. CDR3 length: 15 residues. V lost 5 bases to trimming and J lost 8 bases; unmatched junction nucleotides: 11. This CDR3 reads CASSPPTGNDEKLFF. The CDR3, as DNA: TGTGCCAGCAGTCCCCCGACAGGGAACGACGAAAAACTGTTTTTT.

Points on this clonotype: Being one base from a much bigger clone, this may be a read error. The chain joins TRBV12-3 or TRBV12-4 to TRBJ2-3; 8 bases line up with TRBD2. The trim removed 5 bases at V and 6 bases at J, leaving 7 bases unmatched. The CDR3 loop spans 14 amino acids. The CDR3 region is CASSDGGGRDTQYF. The CDR3 coding sequence is TGTGCCAGCAGTGATGGGGGCGGGAGGGATACGCAGTATTTT.

This clonotype was observed a few times. The rearrangement uses TRBV6-1 and TRBJ1-5, with D unclear. Trimming took 4 bases from V and 5 from J, leaving 9 bases between them. The germline CDR1 and CDR2 sequences are MNHNS and SASEGT. The CDR3 covers 13 residues. The CDR3 DNA reads TGTGCCAGCAGTGGAAGTGGGGATCAGCCCCAGCATTTT. The encoded protein is CASSGSGDQPQHF.

This clonotype was seen ten or more times. The rearrangement joins TRBV6-5 to TRBJ2-1; D is unclear. V lost 0 bases and J lost 7, with 4 bases in between. Germline-derived CDR1 and CDR2 are MNHEY and SVGAGI. This CDR3 spans 12 amino acids. The CDR3: CASSYSGNEQFF. In nucleotides, the CDR3 is TGTGCCAGCAGTTACTCTGGTAATGAGCAGTTCTTC.

This chain joins TRBV7-9 and TRBJ2-1; D is unclear. Trimming shortened V by 6 bases and J by 6 bases, and 12 bases separated the two germline ends. The germline V gene has CDR1 SEHNR and CDR2 FQNEAQ (reference sequence). The CDR3 has 13 residues. The CDR3 DNA reads TGTGCCAGCAGTCCGGACGGAACCAATGAGCAGTTCTTC. Its translation is CASSPDGTNEQFF.

This clonotype came up many times. The chain has TRBV6-2 or TRBV6-3 and TRBJ2-2; perhaps TRBD1 as D (5 bases). This CDR3 has 13 residues. V was clipped by 6 bases and J by 10 bases, with 15 bases between them. CDR1 and CDR2 from the germline V gene are MNHEY and SVGEGT. The CDR3 DNA sequence: TGTGCCAGCAGCAGACTTGGGGCGCCGGAGCTGTTTTTT. It encodes CASSRLGAPELFF.

The chain uses TRBV12-3 or TRBV12-4 and TRBJ2-7; TRBD2 agrees at 9 bases. V lost 6 bases, J lost 3 bases, and 12 bases stayed unmatched. The CDR3 is 16 amino acids. The CDR3 bases are TGTGCCAGCAGCCTGTCTGGGACTAGCTTATACTACGAGCAGTACTTC. Its protein product is CASSLSGTSLYYEQYF.

This clonotype was observed many times. V and J are TRBV6-2 or TRBV6-3 and TRBJ1-1; 9 bases agree with TRBD1. V gave up 7 bases and J gave up 8 bases; unmatched junction bases: 11. CDR3 length equals 14 residues. In germline, CDR1 is MNHEY, CDR2 SVGEGT. CDR3 sequence (DNA): TGTGCCAGCAAAAAGCCGGGACAGGGTTCGGAAGCTTTCTTT. Protein product: CASKKPGQGSEAFF.